These T cell receptor beta chains were read from a single sample in a study of blood T cell repertoires in COVID-19. The repertoire was sequenced with immunoSEQ multiplex PCR; TCRdb's copy has only in-frame clones and lacks some. The table shows approximately 270,000 clones, with approximately 85% occurring only once. Sequenced input: peripheral blood. The receptors were sampled from a woman aged 70-85 years with acute or convalescent COVID-19. CDR3s include the opening cysteine and the closing phenylalanine or tryptophan. The D gene is left open where the match is weak. The size of a clone is reported for some rows only, either as once, few or many, or as a class for expanded clones.

-	-	TRBJ1-2	TRBV12-3/TRBV12-4	CASNRGGNYGYTF	TGTGCCAGCAATAGGGGCGGAAACTATGGCTACACCTTC
-	-	TRBJ1-2	TRBV6-5	CASSFGSPGRGYTF	TGTGCCAGCAGTTTCGGGAGCCCTGGTCGCGGCTACACCTTC
-	-	TRBJ1-4	TRBV19	CASSMRGGEEKLFF	TGTGCCAGTAGTATGAGGGGAGGGGAGGAAAAACTGTTTTTT
-	-	TRBJ1-1	TRBV3-1/TRBV3-2	CASSQGGQNTEAFF	TGTGCCAGCAGCCAAGGAGGCCAGAACACTGAAGCTTTCTTT
-	-	TRBJ2-7	TRBV2	CASSKEGGIYEQYF	TGTGCCAGCAGCAAAGAGGGGGGGATCTACGAGCAGTACTTC
-	-	TRBJ1-5	TRBV19	CASNEGVNQPQHF	TGTGCCAGTAACGAGGGGGTCAATCAGCCCCAGCATTTT
-	once	TRBJ2-5	TRBV5-4	CASSLGSPSETQYF	TGTGCCAGCAGCTTGGGGAGCCCATCAGAGACCCAGTACTTC
TRBD1	-	TRBJ1-2	TRBV4-1	CASRRIGQDPYGYTF	TGCGCCAGCAGGCGAATCGGACAGGATCCTTATGGCTACACCTTC
-	-	TRBJ2-1	TRBV12-3/TRBV12-4	CASRGGDAVAQFF	TGTGCCAGCAGGGGGGGTGATGCCGTTGCCCAGTTCTTC
TRBD1	-	TRBJ2-3	TRBV2	CASSGQGSTDTQYF	TGTGCCAGCAGTGGACAGGGCAGCACAGATACGCAGTATTTT
-	-	TRBJ1-5	TRBV6-5	CASRGRGNGQPQHF	TGTGCCAGCAGGGGGCGCGGGAATGGTCAGCCCCAGCATTTT
-	-	TRBJ2-1	TRBV5-1	CASSFPRNEQFF	TGCGCCAGCAGCTTCCCGAGGAATGAGCAGTTCTTC
-	once	TRBJ2-2	TRBV6-5	CASSYSARGTGELFF	TGTGCCAGCAGTTACTCGGCTCGCGGCACCGGGGAGCTGTTTTTT
-	-	TRBJ1-5	TRBV7-2	CASSLGTELRPQHF	TGTGCCAGCAGCCTGGGTACAGAACTTCGGCCCCAGCATTTT
TRBD1	-	TRBJ2-1	TRBV7-8	CASSQQQDRGFYNEQFF	TGTGCCAGCAGCCAACAGCAGGACAGGGGATTTTACAATGAGCAGTTCTTC
-	-	TRBJ1-1	TRBV2	CASTPRRSVGGTEAFF	TGTGCCAGCACCCCACGCAGGTCGGTTGGAGGCACTGAAGCTTTCTTT
TRBD1	-	TRBJ1-6	TRBV18	CASSPVAQGGNSPLHF	TGTGCCAGCTCACCGGTCGCGCAGGGGGGAAATTCACCCCTCCACTTT
-	-	TRBJ1-1	TRBV7-9	CASSLIGRVPEAFF	TGTGCCAGCAGCTTAATAGGGAGGGTTCCTGAAGCTTTCTTT
-	-	TRBJ2-7	TRBV7-2	CASSLRRGYEQYF	TGTGCCAGCAGCTTAAGGCGGGGATACGAGCAGTACTTC
-	-	TRBJ1-5	TRBV18	CASSSTGAVQPQHF	TGTGCCAGCTCGTCAACAGGTGCGGTTCAGCCCCAGCATTTT
-	-	TRBJ2-1	TRBV30	CAWSVRAPSREPGGQFF	TGTGCCTGGAGTGTACGAGCCCCTTCTAGAGAGCCCGGGGGGCAGTTCTTC
-	-	TRBJ2-3	TRBV12-3/TRBV12-4	CASSFPGTEQYF	TGTGCCAGCAGTTTCCCAGGTACCGAGCAGTATTTT
TRBD1	once	TRBJ1-3	TRBV6-6	CASSYSRDRSNTIYF	TGTGCCAGCAGTTACTCCCGGGACAGGAGTAACACCATATATTTT
TRBD1	-	TRBJ1-3	TRBV3-1/TRBV3-2	CASSHGTGPNTIYF	TGTGCCAGCAGCCATGGGACAGGGCCAAACACCATATATTTT
-	-	TRBJ1-2	TRBV7-3	CASSPGGANYGYTF	TGTGCCAGCAGCCCAGGCGGGGCTAACTATGGCTACACCTTC
-	once	TRBJ1-6	TRBV2	CASNLGGGRAPYNSPLHF	TGTGCCAGCAACTTGGGGGGGGGCAGGGCCCCCTATAATTCACCCCTCCACTTT
-	-	TRBJ1-4	TRBV23-1	CASTPPGEKLFF	TGCGCCAGCACCCCTCCAGGGGAAAAACTGTTTTTT
TRBD1	-	TRBJ1-4	TRBV24-1	CATRSTGTGFEKLFF	TGTGCCACCAGGTCGACCGGGACAGGATTCGAAAAACTGTTTTTT
-	-	TRBJ1-5	TRBV15	CATSRDSGQARQPQHF	TGTGCCACCAGCAGAGATTCAGGGCAGGCTCGACAGCCCCAGCATTTT
TRBD2	-	TRBJ2-3	TRBV5-4	CASSSLGGWGRDTDTQYF	TGTGCCAGCAGCTCCCTAGGCGGGTGGGGGAGGGACACAGATACGCAGTATTTT
-	-	TRBJ2-7	TRBV14	CASSQGQGPTYEQYF	TGTGCCAGCAGCCAAGGGCAGGGCCCTACCTACGAGCAGTACTTC
TRBD1	once	TRBJ2-2	TRBV18	CASSPGQGTTGELFF	TGTGCCAGCTCCCCCGGACAGGGGACGACCGGGGAGCTGTTTTTT
-	-	TRBJ1-1	TRBV18	CASSPQGRGNTEAFF	TGTGCCAGCTCACCACAAGGGAGGGGGAACACTGAAGCTTTCTTT
-	once	TRBJ1-6	TRBV2	CASNVQGKLFTRVLF	TGTGCCAGCAACGTACAGGGAAAACTATTCACCCGAGTCCTCTTT
-	-	TRBJ1-6	TRBV18	CASSPTASPLHF	TGTGCCAGCTCACCGACAGCCTCACCCCTCCACTTT
-	-	TRBJ1-4	TRBV2	CASRSIDEKLFF	TGTGCCAGCAGGAGTATTGATGAAAAACTGTTTTTT
TRBD2	-	TRBJ2-2	TRBV10-1	CASSPLAAGELFF	TGCGCCAGCAGCCCACTAGCGGCGGGGGAGCTGTTTTTT
-	-	TRBJ1-2	TRBV6-6	CASSHFSTVYGYTF	TGTGCCAGCAGCCATTTTTCGACAGTCTATGGCTACACCTTC
TRBD2	-	TRBJ2-3	TRBV6-5	CASRSLAGGDDTQYF	TGTGCCAGCAGGTCACTAGCGGGGGGAGACGATACGCAGTATTTT
TRBD1	-	TRBJ2-3	TRBV9	CASSAQGQAPDTQYF	TGTGCCAGCAGCGCCCAAGGACAGGCCCCCGATACGCAGTATTTT
TRBD1	-	TRBJ1-2	TRBV6-5	CASSDRGSKGYTF	TGTGCCAGCAGCGACAGGGGATCGAAGGGCTACACCTTC
-	-	TRBJ1-2	TRBV5-1	CASSLGRGSTYGYTF	TGCGCCAGCAGCCTGGGACGCGGATCTACCTATGGCTACACCTTC
-	-	TRBJ1-3	TRBV30	CAWGAMGYADTIYF	TGTGCCTGGGGAGCAATGGGTTATGCGGACACCATATATTTT
-	-	TRBJ1-1	TRBV30	CAWSKGGPEAFF	TGTGCCTGGAGCAAGGGAGGGCCTGAAGCTTTCTTT